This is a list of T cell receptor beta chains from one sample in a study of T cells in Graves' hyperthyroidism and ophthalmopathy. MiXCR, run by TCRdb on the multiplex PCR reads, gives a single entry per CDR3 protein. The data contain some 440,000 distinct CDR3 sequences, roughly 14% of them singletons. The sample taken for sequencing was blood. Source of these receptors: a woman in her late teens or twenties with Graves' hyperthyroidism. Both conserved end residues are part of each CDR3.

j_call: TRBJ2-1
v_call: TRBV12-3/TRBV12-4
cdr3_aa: CASSFRLAGGTTYNEQFF

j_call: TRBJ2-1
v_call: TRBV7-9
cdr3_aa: CASSFNLDHSQFF

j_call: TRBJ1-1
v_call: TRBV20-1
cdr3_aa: CSAEGAGVSEAFF

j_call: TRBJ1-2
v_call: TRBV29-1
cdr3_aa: CSVVSGDHTF

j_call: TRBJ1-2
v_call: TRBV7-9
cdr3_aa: CASSSNFGQGGDYGYTF

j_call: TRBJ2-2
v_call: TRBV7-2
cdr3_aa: CASSQFTGELFF

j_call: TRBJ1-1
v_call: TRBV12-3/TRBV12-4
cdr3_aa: CASTPDRGNTEAVF

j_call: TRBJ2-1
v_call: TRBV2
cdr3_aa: CASSASGGATIEQFF

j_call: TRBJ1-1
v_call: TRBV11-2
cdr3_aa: CASSPRERGGDTEAFF

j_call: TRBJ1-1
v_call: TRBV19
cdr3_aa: CASSRGRSTEAFF

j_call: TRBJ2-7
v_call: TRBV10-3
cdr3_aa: CAISESGRSLGQYF

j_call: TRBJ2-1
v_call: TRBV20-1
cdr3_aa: CSARASTSGSIDEQFF

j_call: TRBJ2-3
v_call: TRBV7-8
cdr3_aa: CASNGGTFPDTQYF

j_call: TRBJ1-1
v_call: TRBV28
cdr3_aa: CASSYRQEAFF

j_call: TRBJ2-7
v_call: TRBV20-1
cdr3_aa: CSARQDRASYEQYF

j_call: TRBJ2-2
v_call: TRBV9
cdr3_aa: CASSVVPSGELFF

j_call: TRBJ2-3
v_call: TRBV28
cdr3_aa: CASSLRDRATDTQYF

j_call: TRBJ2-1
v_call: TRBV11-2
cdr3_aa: CASSLPAGRNEQFF

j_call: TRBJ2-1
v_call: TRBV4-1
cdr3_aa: CASSQDIGRGRNEQFF

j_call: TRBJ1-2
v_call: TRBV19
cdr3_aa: CASSLYRDRGSYGYTF

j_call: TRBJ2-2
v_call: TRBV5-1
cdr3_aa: CASSLDGGGTNTGELFF

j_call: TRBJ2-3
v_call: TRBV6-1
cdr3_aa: CASSHSGPTDTQYF

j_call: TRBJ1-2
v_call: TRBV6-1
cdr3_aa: CASSFRQGNGYTF

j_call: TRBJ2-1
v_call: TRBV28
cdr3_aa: CASSLSLQLSPYNEQFF

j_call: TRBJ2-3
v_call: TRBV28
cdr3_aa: CASSTRRAGTDTQYF